This TCR beta chain stems from a study of T-cell reconstitution after alpha-beta-depleted transplantation in children. Germline V gene data show CDR1 as SGHAT and CDR2 as FQDESV (reference sequence). There are 13 residues in the CDR3. The ends were cut back, 5 bases at V and 1 base at J, with 8 bases in the middle. A few counts support this clonotype. Preparation of the TCRbeta library involved a method that used unique molecular identifiers. Each CDR3 protein gets one entry after TCRdb re-called the PCR reads with MiXCR. The table records some 220,000 distinct CDR3 sequences, around 10% of them present only once.

V and J are TRBV11-1 and TRBJ1-1; D remains unclear. The receptor was derived from a human donor who donated a stem cell graft to a child with acute lymphoblastic leukemia. The sequenced sample was PBMCs from the stem cell graft donor, obtained from the stem cell graft. CDR3 sequence: CASSLQRNTEAFF. For the CDR3, the DNA is TGTGCCAGCAGCCTTCAAAGGAACACTGAAGCTTTCTTT.